The source of this TCR beta chain is a study of shared T cell receptors in the human thymus. The length of the CDR3 is 14 residues. Trimming cost V 6 bases and J 8 bases, with 17 bases left between them. The germline V gene has CDR1 WNHNN and CDR2 SYGVQD (reference sequence). The method was immunoSEQ multiplex PCR; TCRdb's version includes in-frame clones alone and lacks a portion of them. The table includes about 660,000 clones, roughly 90% detected once. These same records also appear under a second study, on human thymus T cells. That report adds: Healthy Finnish infants undergoing corrective surgery for congenital heart defects were the donors. Resections from corrective heart surgery provided thymus tissue. Unrelated individuals had highly overlapping thymic repertoires, as reported in related research.

Sequencing used thymocytes. This TCR derives from a boy younger than two with a congenital heart defect. The chain is built from TRBV10-1 and TRBJ2-1; maybe TRBD2 (5 bases). The CDR3 nucleotides read TGCGCCAGCAGGGCCAATCGGGGTCGGCATGAGCAGTTCTTC. Residues: CASRANRGRHEQFF.